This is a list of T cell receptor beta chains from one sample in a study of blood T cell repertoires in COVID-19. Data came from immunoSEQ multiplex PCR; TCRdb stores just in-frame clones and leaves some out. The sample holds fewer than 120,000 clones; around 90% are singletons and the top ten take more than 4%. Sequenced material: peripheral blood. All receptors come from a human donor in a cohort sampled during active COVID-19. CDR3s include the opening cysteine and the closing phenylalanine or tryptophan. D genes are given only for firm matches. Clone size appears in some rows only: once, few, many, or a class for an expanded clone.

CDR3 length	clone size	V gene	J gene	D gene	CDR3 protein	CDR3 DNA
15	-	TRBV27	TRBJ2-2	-	CASSLNRMNTGELFF	TGTGCCAGCAGTTTAAACAGGATGAACACCGGGGAGCTGTTTTTT
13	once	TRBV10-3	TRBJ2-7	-	CAISEAYRNEQYF	TGTGCCATCAGTGAGGCCTACAGAAACGAGCAGTACTTC
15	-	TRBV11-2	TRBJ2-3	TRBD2	CASSLLAGGTDTQYF	TGTGCCAGCAGCTTACTGGCGGGGGGGACAGATACGCAGTATTTT
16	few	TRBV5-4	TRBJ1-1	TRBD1	CASSLKIGTANTEAFF	TGTGCCAGCAGCTTGAAAATAGGGACAGCGAACACTGAAGCTTTCTTT
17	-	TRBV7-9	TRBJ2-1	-	CASSPYDSGWVGNEQFF	TGTGCCAGCAGCCCTTACGACAGCGGGTGGGTTGGGAATGAGCAGTTCTTC
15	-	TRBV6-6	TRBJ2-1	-	CASSYGQGGENEQFF	TGTGCCAGCAGTTACGGTCAGGGGGGTGAAAATGAGCAGTTCTTC
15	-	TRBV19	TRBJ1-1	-	CASSRNDRANTEAFF	TGTGCCAGTAGTAGAAATGACAGAGCGAACACTGAAGCTTTCTTT
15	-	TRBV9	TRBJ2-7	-	CASSPSPGSTYEQYF	TGTGCCAGCAGCCCCTCACCCGGTTCGACCTACGAGCAGTACTTC
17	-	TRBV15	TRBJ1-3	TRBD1	CATSARQGALSGNTIYF	TGTGCCACCAGCGCTCGACAGGGGGCTCTTTCTGGAAACACCATATATTTT
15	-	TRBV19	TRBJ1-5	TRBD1	CASTPDRRSNQPQHF	TGTGCCAGTACCCCGGACAGGCGAAGCAATCAGCCCCAGCATTTT
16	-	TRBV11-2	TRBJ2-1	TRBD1	CASSSERDRVYNEQFF	TGTGCCAGCAGCTCGGAGAGGGACAGGGTCTACAATGAGCAGTTCTTC
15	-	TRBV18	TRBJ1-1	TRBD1	CASSTNGDRATEAFF	TGTGCCAGCTCTACCAATGGGGACAGGGCCACTGAAGCTTTCTTT
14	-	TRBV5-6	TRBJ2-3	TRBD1	CASSIHRGTDTQYF	TGTGCCAGCAGCATCCACAGGGGAACAGATACGCAGTATTTT
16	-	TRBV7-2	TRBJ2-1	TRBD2	CASSLIRLAGDNEQFF	TGTGCCAGCAGCTTAATTCGACTAGCGGGAGACAATGAGCAGTTCTTC
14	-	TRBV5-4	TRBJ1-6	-	CASSLDSVLSPLHF	TGTGCCAGCAGCTTGGACTCCGTCCTTTCACCCCTCCACTTT
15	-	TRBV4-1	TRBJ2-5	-	CASSQAWTAQETQYF	TGCGCCAGCAGCCAAGCGTGGACAGCTCAAGAGACCCAGTACTTC
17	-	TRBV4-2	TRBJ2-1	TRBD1	CASSQPGQGFSYNEQFF	TGTGCCAGCAGCCAACCGGGACAGGGTTTCTCCTACAATGAGCAGTTCTTC
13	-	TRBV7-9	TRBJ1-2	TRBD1	CASSFTGVGGYTF	TGTGCCAGCAGCTTCACAGGGGTAGGTGGCTACACCTTC
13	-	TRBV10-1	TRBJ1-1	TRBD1	CASSPNRGHSAFF	TGCGCCAGCAGTCCTAACAGGGGGCACTCTGCTTTCTTT
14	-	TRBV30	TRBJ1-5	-	CAWSLGQPNQPQHF	TGTGCCTGGAGTCTCGGACAGCCCAATCAGCCCCAGCATTTT
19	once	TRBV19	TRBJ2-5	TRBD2	CASSTPYEVREGSQETQYF	TGTGCCAGTAGTACACCCTACGAAGTCAGGGAGGGGTCGCAAGAGACCCAGTACTTC
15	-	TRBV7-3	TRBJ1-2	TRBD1	CASSLQGTGGHGYTF	TGTGCCAGCAGCTTACAGGGGACAGGGGGTCATGGCTACACCTTC
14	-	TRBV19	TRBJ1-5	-	CASSADSDNQPQHF	TGTGCCAGTAGTGCGGACAGCGACAATCAGCCCCAGCATTTT
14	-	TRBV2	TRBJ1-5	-	CASTVFPFNQPQHF	TGTGCCAGTACTGTCTTTCCCTTCAATCAGCCCCAGCATTTT
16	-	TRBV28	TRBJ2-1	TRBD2	CASNDGGLAGSNEQFF	TGTGCCAGCAACGACGGGGGACTAGCGGGTTCCAATGAGCAGTTCTTC
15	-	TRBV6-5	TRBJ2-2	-	CASSYSKRVTGELFF	TGTGCCAGCAGTTACTCGAAGAGGGTTACCGGGGAGCTGTTTTTT
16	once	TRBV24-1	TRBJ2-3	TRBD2	CATSDFGRGHTDTQYF	TGTGCCACCAGTGATTTTGGGAGGGGTCACACAGATACGCAGTATTTT
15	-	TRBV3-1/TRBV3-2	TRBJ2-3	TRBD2	CASSQGLAGTDTQYF	TGTGCCAGCAGCCAGGGCCTAGCGGGGACAGATACGCAGTATTTT
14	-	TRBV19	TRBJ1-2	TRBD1	CASSIGQGRYGYTF	TGTGCCAGTAGTATTGGACAGGGGCGCTATGGCTACACCTTC
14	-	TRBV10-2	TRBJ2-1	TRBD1	CASSTGVPYNEQFF	TGCGCCAGCAGTACAGGGGTACCCTACAATGAGCAGTTCTTC
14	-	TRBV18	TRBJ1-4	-	CASSPDRINEKLFF	TGTGCCAGCTCACCTGACAGGATTAATGAAAAACTGTTTTTT
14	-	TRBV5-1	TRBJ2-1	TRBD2	CASSSGLADNEQFF	TGCGCCAGCAGCTCGGGACTAGCGGACAATGAGCAGTTCTTC
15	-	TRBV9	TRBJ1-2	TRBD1	CASSVRAGGSYGYTF	TGTGCCAGCAGCGTAAGGGCAGGGGGCAGCTATGGCTACACCTTC
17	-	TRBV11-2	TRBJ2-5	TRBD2	CASSLDLWTSGRETQYF	TGTGCCAGCAGCTTAGATCTCTGGACTAGCGGGAGGGAGACCCAGTACTTC
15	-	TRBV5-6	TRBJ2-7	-	CASSPYGQLPYEQYF	TGTGCCAGCAGCCCCTATGGGCAGCTACCCTACGAGCAGTACTTC
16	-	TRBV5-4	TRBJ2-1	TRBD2	CASSSPLAGGYNEQFF	TGTGCCAGCAGCTCCCCTTTAGCGGGAGGATACAATGAGCAGTTCTTC
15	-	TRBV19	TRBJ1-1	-	CASSMSWAGPREAFF	TGTGCCAGTAGTATGAGTTGGGCAGGGCCCCGTGAAGCTTTCTTT
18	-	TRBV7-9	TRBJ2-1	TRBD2	CASSFRTSGVSSYNEQFF	TGTGCCAGCAGCTTTCGGACTAGCGGGGTTAGCTCCTACAATGAGCAGTTCTTC
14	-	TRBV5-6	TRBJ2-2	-	CASSLDRNTGELFF	TGTGCCAGCAGCTTGGACAGGAACACCGGGGAGCTGTTTTTT
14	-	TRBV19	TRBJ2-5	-	CASSIDTGVETQYF	TGTGCCAGTAGTATAGATACGGGGGTAGAGACCCAGTACTTC
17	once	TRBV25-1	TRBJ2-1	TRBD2	CASSLSGTSGRRGEQFF	TGTGCCAGCAGCCTCTCCGGGACTAGCGGGAGGAGGGGTGAGCAGTTCTTC
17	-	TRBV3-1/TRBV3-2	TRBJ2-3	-	CASSLPPGRGRTDTQYF	TGTGCCAGCAGCCTACCCCCCGGGCGGGGACGCACAGATACGCAGTATTTT
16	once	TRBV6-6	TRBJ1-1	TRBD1	CASTLARGRESTEAFF	TGTGCCAGCACCCTTGCCAGGGGGCGCGAATCCACTGAAGCTTTCTTT
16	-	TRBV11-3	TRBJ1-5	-	CASSLDLRLRNQPQHF	TGTGCCAGCAGCTTAGATCTGAGACTCCGGAATCAGCCCCAGCATTTT
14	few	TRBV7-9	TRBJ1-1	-	CASSLPGGNTEAFF	TGTGCCAGCAGCTTACCAGGAGGGAACACTGAAGCTTTCTTT
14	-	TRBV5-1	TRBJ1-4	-	CASSRGSYNEKLFF	TGCGCCAGCAGCAGAGGGAGTTATAATGAAAAACTGTTTTTT
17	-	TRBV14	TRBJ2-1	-	CASSPFGKASSYNEQFF	TGTGCCAGCAGCCCCTTCGGTAAGGCTAGCTCCTACAATGAGCAGTTCTTC
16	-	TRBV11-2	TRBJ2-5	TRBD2	CASSSGALAGVETQYF	TGTGCCAGCAGCTCTGGAGCACTAGCGGGGGTTGAGACCCAGTACTTC
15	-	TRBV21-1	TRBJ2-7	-	CASRTSGRALGEQYF	TGTGCCAGTAGGACTAGCGGGAGGGCGCTGGGGGAGCAGTACTTC